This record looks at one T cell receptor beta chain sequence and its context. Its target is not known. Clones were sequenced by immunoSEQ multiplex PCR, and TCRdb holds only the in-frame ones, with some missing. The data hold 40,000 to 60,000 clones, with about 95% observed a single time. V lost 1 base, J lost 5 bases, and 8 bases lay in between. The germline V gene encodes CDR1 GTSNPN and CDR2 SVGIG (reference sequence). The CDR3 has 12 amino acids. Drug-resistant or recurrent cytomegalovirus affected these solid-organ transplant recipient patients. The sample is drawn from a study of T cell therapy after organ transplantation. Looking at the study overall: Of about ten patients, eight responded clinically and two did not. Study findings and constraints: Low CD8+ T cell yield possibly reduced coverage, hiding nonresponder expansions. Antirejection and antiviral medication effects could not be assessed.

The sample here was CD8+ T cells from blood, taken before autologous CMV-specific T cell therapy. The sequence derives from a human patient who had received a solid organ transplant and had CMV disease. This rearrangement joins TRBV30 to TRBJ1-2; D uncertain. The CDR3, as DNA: TGTGCCTGGAGTGACAGCCTGTATGGCTACACCTTC. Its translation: CAWSDSLYGYTF.